The T cell receptor beta chain described here comes from a study of T cell responses to AZD1222 COVID-19 vaccine. Study conclusions and caveats: All repertoire sampling was performed exclusively after the peak T cell response. The study reported that nearly half of spike-specific TCRs target unmutated variant regions. White British people made up most donors, females outnumbered males, and clonal diversity was possibly underestimated.

As for this clone: Its antigen is not known.

The CDR3 totals 13 residues. Trimming took off 1 base at V and 12 bases at J, with 13 bases between the two ends. The V gene's germline CDR1 is SGHNT and CDR2 YENEEA. Generated by immunoSEQ multiplex PCR, the TCRdb table keeps only in-frame clones and is missing some. This repertoire shows fewer than 110,000 clones, roughly 87% found once; its top ten account for 3.5% to 4.5%. The chain has TRBV11-3 and TRBJ2-1, with D tentatively TRBD1 (6 bases). The material was peripheral blood, obtained on day 0 of AZD1222 vaccination. The receptor was isolated from an adult in good health. This chain's CDR3 is CASSLGTQGGQFF. CDR3 sequence (DNA): TGTGCCAGCAGCTTAGGAACACAGGGTGGGCAGTTCTTC.